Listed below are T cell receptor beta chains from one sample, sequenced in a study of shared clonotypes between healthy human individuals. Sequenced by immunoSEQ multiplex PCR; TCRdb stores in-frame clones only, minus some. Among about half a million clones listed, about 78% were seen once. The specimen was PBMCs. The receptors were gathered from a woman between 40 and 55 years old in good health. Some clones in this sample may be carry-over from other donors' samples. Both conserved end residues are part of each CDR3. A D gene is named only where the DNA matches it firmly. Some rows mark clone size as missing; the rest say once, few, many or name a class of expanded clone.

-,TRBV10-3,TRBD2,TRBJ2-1,TGTGCCATCAGCGAAACTAGCGGCCAATACAATGAGCAGTTCTTC,CAISETSGQYNEQFF
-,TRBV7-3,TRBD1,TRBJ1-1,TGTGCCAGCAGCTTAACCCCGACAGGGGTGGGCACTGAAGCTTTCTTT,CASSLTPTGVGTEAFF
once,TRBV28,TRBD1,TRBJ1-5,TGTGCCAGCAGTTTTGCCAGGGGGCTTAATCAGCCCCAGCATTTT,CASSFARGLNQPQHF
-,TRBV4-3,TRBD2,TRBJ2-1,TGCGCCAGCAGCCAAGATCTTGTGACTAGCGGGAACAATGAGCAGTTCTTC,CASSQDLVTSGNNEQFF
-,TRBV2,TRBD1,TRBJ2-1,TGTGCCAGCAGGCCACTCCGGGACAGGGGGACCCTAGCGGTGAAGCGGTACAATGAGCAGTTCTTC,CASRPLRDRGTLAVKRYNEQFF
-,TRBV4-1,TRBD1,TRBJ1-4,TGCGCCAGCAGCTTTAGACAGGGGGGTGAAAAACTGTTTTTT,CASSFRQGGEKLFF
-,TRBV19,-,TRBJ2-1,TGTGCCAGTAGTATCATAGGTGAGGAACAGGCTAAACAGTTCTTC,CASSIIGEEQAKQFF
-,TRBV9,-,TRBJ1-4,TGTGCCAGCAGCGTAGGGGCAGGGGAGGGAGAAAAACTGTTTTTT,CASSVGAGEGEKLFF
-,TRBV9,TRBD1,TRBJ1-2,TGTGCCAGCAGCGTAGGTAACAGGGGGGATGGCTACACCTTC,CASSVGNRGDGYTF
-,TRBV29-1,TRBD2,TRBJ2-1,TGCAGCGGCGGGACTAGCGGGAGCCAGTTCTTC,CSGGTSGSQFF
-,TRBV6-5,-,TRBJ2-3,TGTGCCAGCAGGGGGAGACAGAACACAGATACGCAGTATTTT,CASRGRQNTDTQYF
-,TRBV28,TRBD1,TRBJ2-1,TGTGCCAGCATTAGAGGACAGGGGGCCTATGAGCAGTTCTTC,CASIRGQGAYEQFF
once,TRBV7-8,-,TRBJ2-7,TGTGCCAGCAGCTTAGCGGTCCCTCCCTACGAGCAGTACTTC,CASSLAVPPYEQYF
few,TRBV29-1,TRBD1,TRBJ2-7,TGCAGCGTTGTAACGGACAGGGGGTTCTACGAGCAGTACTTC,CSVVTDRGFYEQYF
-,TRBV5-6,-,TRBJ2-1,TGTGCCAGCAGCCATTCGGGAGAGGGTCTTAATGAGCAGTTCTTC,CASSHSGEGLNEQFF
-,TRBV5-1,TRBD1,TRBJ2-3,TGCGCCAGCAGCTTGGTAGCACAGGGGACAGGGACAGATACGCAGTATTTT,CASSLVAQGTGTDTQYF
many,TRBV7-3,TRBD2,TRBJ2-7,TGTGCCAGCAGCTTAACGAGGCTAGCGGGAGCATACGAGCAGTACTTC,CASSLTRLAGAYEQYF
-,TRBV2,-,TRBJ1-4,TGTGCCAGCAGTCAAAGGGGACTACGAAACCGAAGACTGTTTTTT,CASSQRGLRNRRLFF
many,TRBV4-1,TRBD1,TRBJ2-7,TGCGCCAGCAGGCAACAGGGGTCCGGCTACGAGCAGTACTTC,CASRQQGSGYEQYF
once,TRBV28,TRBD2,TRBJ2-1,TGTGCCAGCGGGACTAGCGGGAGAGGGAATGAGCAGTTCTTC,CASGTSGRGNEQFF
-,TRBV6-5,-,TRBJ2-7,TGTGCCAGCGGGACAAACTACGAGCAGTACTTC,CASGTNYEQYF
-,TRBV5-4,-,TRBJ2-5,TGTGCCAGCAGCTTGAGGCCCTCAGAGACCCAGTACTTC,CASSLRPSETQYF
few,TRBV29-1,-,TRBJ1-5,TGCAGCGTTAGTATTGGCAATCAGCCCCAGCATTTT,CSVSIGNQPQHF
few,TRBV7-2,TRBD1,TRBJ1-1,TGTGCCAGCAGTTCCGTAGGGGGACAGATGAACACTGAAGCTTTCTTT,CASSSVGGQMNTEAFF
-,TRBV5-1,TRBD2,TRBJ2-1,TGCGCCAGCAGCCAATCCCGACTAGCGGGAGTCGATGAGCAGTTCTTC,CASSQSRLAGVDEQFF
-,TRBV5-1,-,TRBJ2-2,TGCGCCAGCAGCAGCGGCAGGGAAACCGGGGAGCTGTTTTTT,CASSSGRETGELFF
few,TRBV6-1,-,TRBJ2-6,TGTGCCAGCAGTGAAGTGTACTCTGGGGCCAACGTCCTGACTTTC,CASSEVYSGANVLTF
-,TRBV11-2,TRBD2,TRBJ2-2,TGTGCCAGCAGTCTAGCGGGGGTGGACACCGGGGAGCTGTTTTTT,CASSLAGVDTGELFF